This T cell receptor (beta chain) was found in a study of shared clonotypes between healthy human individuals. Profiled with immunoSEQ multiplex PCR; TCRdb holds only in-frame clones, not every one. The sample shows 650,000 to 800,000 clones, around 92% of them seen only once. V lost 3 bases and J 4 bases, leaving 12 bases between the germline ends. This CDR3 spans 14 amino acids. Germline V gives CDR1 LGHNT, CDR2 FRNRAP. CD8 cells regarded as naive lacked CD45RO, were positively chosen for CCR7, and omitted terminally differentiated effector memory CD45RA+ cells. This clonotype was obtained from a man in his thirties or forties in good health. The sequencing input was naive CD8+ T cells sorted from blood. The gene calls are TRBV12-5 and TRBJ1-1; tentatively, D is TRBD1 (5 bases). CDR3 region: CASGFAAGGTEAFF. The CDR3 bases are TGTGCTAGTGGTTTCGCGGCGGGGGGCACTGAAGCTTTCTTT.